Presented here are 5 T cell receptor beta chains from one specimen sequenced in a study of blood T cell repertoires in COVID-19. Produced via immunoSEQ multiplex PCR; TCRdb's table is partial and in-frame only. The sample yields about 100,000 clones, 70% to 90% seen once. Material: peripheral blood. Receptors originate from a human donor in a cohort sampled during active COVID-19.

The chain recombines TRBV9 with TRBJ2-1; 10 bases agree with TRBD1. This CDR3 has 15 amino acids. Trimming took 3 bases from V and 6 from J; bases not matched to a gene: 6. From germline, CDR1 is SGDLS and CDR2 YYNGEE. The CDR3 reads CASSARQGAFNEQFF. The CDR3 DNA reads TGTGCCAGCAGCGCCCGACAGGGGGCCTTCAATGAGCAGTTCTTC.

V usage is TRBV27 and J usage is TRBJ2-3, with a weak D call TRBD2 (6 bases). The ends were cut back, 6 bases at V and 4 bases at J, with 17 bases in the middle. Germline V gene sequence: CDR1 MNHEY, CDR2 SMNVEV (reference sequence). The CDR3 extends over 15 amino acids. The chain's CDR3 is CASRLAGPRADTQYF. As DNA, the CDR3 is TGTGCCAGCAGACTAGCCGGGCCCCGGGCAGATACGCAGTATTTT.

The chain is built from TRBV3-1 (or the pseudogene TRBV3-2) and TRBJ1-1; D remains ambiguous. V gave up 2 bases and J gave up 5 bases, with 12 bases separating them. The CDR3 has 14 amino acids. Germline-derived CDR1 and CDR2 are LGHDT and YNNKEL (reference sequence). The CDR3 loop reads CASSQWAQRTEAFF. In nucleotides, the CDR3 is TGTGCCAGCAGCCAATGGGCGCAAAGGACTGAAGCTTTCTTT.

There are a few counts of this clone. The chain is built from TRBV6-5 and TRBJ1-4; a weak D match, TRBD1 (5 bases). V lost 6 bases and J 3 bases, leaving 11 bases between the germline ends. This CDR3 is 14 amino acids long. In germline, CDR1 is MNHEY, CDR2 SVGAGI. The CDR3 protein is CASRSGGANEKLFF. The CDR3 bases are TGTGCCAGCAGGAGCGGGGGAGCTAATGAAAAACTGTTTTTT.

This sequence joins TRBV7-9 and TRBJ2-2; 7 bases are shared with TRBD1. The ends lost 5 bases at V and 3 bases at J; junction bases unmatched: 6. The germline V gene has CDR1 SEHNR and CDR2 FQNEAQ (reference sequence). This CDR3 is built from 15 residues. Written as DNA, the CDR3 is TGTGCCAGCAGCAAGGGACAGCAAGACACCGGGGAGCTGTTTTTT. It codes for CASSKGQQDTGELFF.